The present TCR beta chain was sequenced within a study of T-cell memory formation after mild COVID-19 (dated by TCRdb to the early 2020s). General notes on the study: Most TCR sequence clusters were specific to one of the two donors. In two donors, T-cell clones that expanded and contracted after mild COVID-19 were followed by sequencing TCRalpha and TCRbeta repertoires longitudinally. The cohort was made up of two young adult volunteers, one female and one male, who were previously healthy.

Ficoll-Paque density gradient centrifugation was the method used to isolate PBMCs. The sample holds one count of this clonotype. No antigen is known for it. The sample holds no much larger clone one base away, and base qualities are not on file. Based on the germline V gene, the CDR1 and CDR2 sequences are KGHDR and SFDVKD. A distance of 3 bases separates the germline ends of V and J, which lose 5 bases and 0 bases respectively. Spanning cysteine to phenylalanine, the CDR3 consists of 12 amino acids. Of all the DNA, just the CDR3 is kept, 36 bases in frame from base 1. Summary of the overall study and its limitations: The second-wave clones that peaked on day 37 were not confirmed to be SARS-CoV-2 specific. Clones that contracted from day 15 to 85 showed balanced CD4/CD8 phenotypes, whereas a second wave of clones that expanded from day 15 to 37 leaned towards CD4+. The study covered only a couple of mild cases, and larger cohorts including severe cases with pre-infection samples were considered necessary. Contracting CD4+ clones were found mainly in CM and EM memory subsets, while CD8+ clones were enriched in EMRA. The detection of some responding clones in pre-infection memory suggests that pre-existing cross-reactive memory T cells joined the SARS-CoV-2 response.

Sequencing took place on an Illumina NovaSeq 6000. TCRalpha and TCRbeta cDNA libraries were built by 5'RACE with constant-segment primers, adding sample barcodes and unique molecular identifiers. Trizol reagent was used to extract RNA from every sample. Library amplification was performed in two PCR steps, and a second sample barcode and Illumina TruSeq adapters were introduced in the second step. Sequencing of the libraries was done on an Illumina NovaSeq, producing 2 x 150 bp paired-end reads. The original methods were these. Reads were demultiplexed and collapsed into UMI-guided consensus sequences with migec v1.2.7. Using mixcr v2.1.11, the UMI consensuses were aligned to TRA and TRB V and J templates and assembled into clonotypes. A clonotype was counted as expanded or contracted only if both edgeR and NoisET called the change significant, with noise models trained on biological replicates. edgeR calls used a false discovery rate-adjusted p below 0.01 and a log2 fold-change threshold of 1. As an exploratory analysis of dynamics, PCA with hierarchical clustering was applied to max-normalized trajectories of the 1000 most abundant clonotypes. Each responding clone was given a CD4 or CD8 phenotype based on the CD4+ and CD8+ repertoires, which had been sequenced separately. TCRdb reworked the public reads: Q25 trimming with fastp, MiXCR clone assembly, productive beta chains retained. Each CDR3 protein appears once, grouped with its most common genes and DNA. TCRdb's processing, not the study's, gives the V and J calls here. A total of roughly 170,000 distinct CDR3 sequences appear in this sample, roughly 18% of them only once. The ten largest clones represent 3.5% to 5% of the sample.

Sequencing was done on a sample of PBMCs or a T cell subset sorted from them (not recorded which). This clonotype was obtained from a man aged 18 to 30 who had mild COVID-19 (a few samples of this study predate the infection). The sample titles of this study are shuffled in the database, so cell type and time point are left out; the donor was told from shared clones. Rearrangement joined TRBV24-1 to TRBJ1-2; there is no confident call for the D gene. The CDR3 corresponds to CATSVANYGYTF. The DNA sequence is TGTGCCACCAGTGTCGCTAACTATGGCTACACCTTC.